This T cell receptor beta chain emerged from a study of blood T cell repertoires in COVID-19. There are a few counts of this clone. Sequencing used immunoSEQ multiplex PCR; TCRdb keeps in-frame clones, though not all of them. The sample has under 150,000 clones, 70% to 90% seen once. The Seattle site enrolled patients during active infection and followed them longitudinally. The CDR3 loop spans 16 amino acids. Germline V lookup: CDR1 KGHSH, CDR2 LQKENI. V lost 2 bases and J lost 5; bases outside the gene matches: 5. The clonotype was recovered from a woman between 55 and 75 years old with COVID-19, enrolled during active disease. The gene calls are TRBV18 and TRBJ2-1; 11 nucleotides align to TRBD1. Material: peripheral blood. CDR3 bases: TGTGCCAGCTCACCAGGTTGGGGACAGGGGGACAATGAGCAGTTCTTC. It specifies CASSPGWGQGDNEQFF.